What follows is one T cell receptor (beta chain) and its context. Every patient experienced relapse after autologous stem cell transplantation, and brentuximab vedotin exposure varied. This sample was included in a study of PD-1 blockade in classical Hodgkin lymphoma. Profiled with immunoSEQ multiplex PCR; TCRdb holds only in-frame clones, not every one. The data hold roughly 140,000 clones, with about 78% observed a single time. The sample in question was peripheral blood mononuclear cells (PBMCs), obtained before the second cycle of nivolumab. The origin of this receptor is a human donor with classical Hodgkin lymphoma.

The chain's CDR3 is CASSLAPGTEAFF. CDR3 DNA sequence: TGTGCCAGCAGCTTGGCCCCTGGGACTGAAGCTTTCTTT. V and J are TRBV5-6 and TRBJ1-1, with D uncertain. In germline, CDR1 is SGHDT, CDR2 YYEEEE. The CDR3 totals 13 residues. The V end lost 0 bases, the J end lost 5 bases, and 8 bases lay between the germline ends.